What follows describes a single T cell receptor (beta chain). This record comes from a study of blood T cell repertoires in COVID-19. J lost 6 bases, V lost 5 bases, and 3 bases had no gene match. Germline V lookup: CDR1 SSHAT, CDR2 FNYEAQ (reference sequence). The CDR3 extends over 14 amino acids. Per the authors' pipeline: From reference gene primer amplification, estimates of nucleated cell counts were derived. The method was immunoSEQ multiplex PCR; TCRdb's version includes in-frame clones alone and lacks a portion of them. The V and J calls and clone size are taken from that table; D and trimming were inferred from the DNA. The data show about 30,000 clones, approximately 67% seen once.

The clonotype originates from a human donor in a cohort sampled during active COVID-19. This chain uses TRBV7-7 with TRBJ2-3; TRBD2 matches 12 bases. Sequences were obtained from peripheral blood. The CDR3 DNA reads as TGTGCCAGCAGCATTGGACTAGCGGGGGATACGCAGTATTTT. Encoded protein: CASSIGLAGDTQYF.